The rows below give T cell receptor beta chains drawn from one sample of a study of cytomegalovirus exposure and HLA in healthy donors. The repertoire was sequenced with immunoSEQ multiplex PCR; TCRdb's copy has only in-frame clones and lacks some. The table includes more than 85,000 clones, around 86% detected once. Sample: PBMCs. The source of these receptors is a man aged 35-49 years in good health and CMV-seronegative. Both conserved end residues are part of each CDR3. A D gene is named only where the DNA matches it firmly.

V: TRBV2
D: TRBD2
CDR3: CASSSGDPSNTQYF

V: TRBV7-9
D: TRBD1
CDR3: CASSFSGGGNYGYTF

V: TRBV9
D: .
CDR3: CASSEGQGILYGYTF

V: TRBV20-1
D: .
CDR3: CSARIGVGQYF

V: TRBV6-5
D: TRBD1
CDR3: CASSYSGTGGWNEQFF

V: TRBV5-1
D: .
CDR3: CASSPSNTGELFF

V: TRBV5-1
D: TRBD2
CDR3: CASSLDGLAQETQYF

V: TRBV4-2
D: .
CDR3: CASSQGNGNEKLFF

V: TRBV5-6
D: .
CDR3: CAARKVGALNTEAFF

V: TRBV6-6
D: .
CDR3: CASSFGYTEAFF

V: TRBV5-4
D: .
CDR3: CASSLAWSTEAFF

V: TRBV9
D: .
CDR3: CASSVEGTGKETQYF

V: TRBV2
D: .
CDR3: CASSEGVMTGANVLTF

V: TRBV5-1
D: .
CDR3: CASSLDLTGNTIYF

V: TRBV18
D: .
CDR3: CASSPGRNPNQPQHF

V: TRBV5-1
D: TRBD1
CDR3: CASSPVGQGAALNTEAFF

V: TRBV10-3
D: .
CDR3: CAISQGWYTEAFF

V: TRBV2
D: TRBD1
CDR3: CASSGGTGEKLFF